The 8 T cell receptor beta chains reported below all come from one sample, sequenced in a study of T cell changes during pregnancy in multiple sclerosis. Only in-frame clones appear in the TCRdb table, and some are missing; sequencing was by immunoSEQ multiplex PCR. The repertoire consists of approximately 80,000 clones, with 94% occurring once and the leading ten covering 2.5%. The sequencing used peripheral blood, collected in the third trimester of pregnancy. The receptors were gathered from a female donor with multiple sclerosis, enrolled in a pregnancy study.

This chain connects TRBV27 to TRBJ2-6; D is uncertain. The CDR3 is 14 residues long. Germline V CDR1 and CDR2: MNHEY, SMNVEV (reference sequence). V shed 9 bases and J shed 3 bases, with 12 bases lying between them. The CDR3 nucleotides read TGTGCCAGTGACTTGGCTTATGGGGCCAACGTCCTGACTTTC. As protein: CASDLAYGANVLTF.

This sequence joins TRBV6-1 and TRBJ2-7; 8 bases are a match to TRBD1. After removal of 8 bases from V and 3 bases from J, the junction contained 3 bases not matched to a gene. Germline values: CDR1 MNHNS, CDR2 SASEGT. The CDR3 loop spans 12 amino acids. The CDR3 DNA follows: TGTGCCAGCGGCGGACAGGGCTACGAGCAGTACTTC. This gives the protein CASGGQGYEQYF.

The rearrangement links TRBV27 to TRBJ1-4, with no clear D. This CDR3 is 18 amino acids long. The germline CDR1 and CDR2 sequences are MNHEY and SMNVEV (reference sequence). Deletions cut 5 bases from V and 5 bases from J, with 24 bases between. The CDR3 sequence: CASSPRGRGRVENEKLFF. The CDR3 bases are TGTGCCAGCAGTCCGCGGGGTCGGGGAAGAGTTGAGAATGAAAAACTGTTTTTT.

The J gene is TRBJ2-7, the V gene TRBV29-1; 11 positions agree with TRBD1. Unmatched junction bases numbered 4, after V lost 6 bases and J lost 3 bases. Germline V lookup: CDR1 SQVTM, CDR2 ANQGSEA. This CDR3 region has 13 residues. CDR3 protein: CSVGTGGNYEQYF. The CDR3 DNA follows: TGCAGCGTCGGGACAGGGGGTAACTACGAGCAGTACTTC.

The chain couples TRBV27 to TRBJ1-1; D is unclear. V was shortened by 6 bases and J by 10 bases, with 21 bases between the two germline ends. This CDR3 contains 14 residues. Germline-derived CDR1 and CDR2 are MNHEY and SMNVEV (reference sequence). For the CDR3, the DNA is TGTGCCAGCAGCGTAGAAAATAACGGGTTTGGAGCTTTCTTT. As protein: CASSVENNGFGAFF.

The chain employs TRBV6-1 and TRBJ1-2; maybe TRBD1 (6 bases). Germline CDR1 and CDR2: MNHNS and SASEGT. The CDR3 has 16 residues. Trimming cost V 4 bases and J 0 bases, with 15 bases left between them. The CDR3 DNA reads as TGTGCCAGCAGTGGGGGGGGCGCGTTGTCTAACTATGGCTACACCTTC. Translated: CASSGGGALSNYGYTF.

The CDR3 here is CASSITSGVYNEQFF. DNA for the CDR3: TGTGCCAGCAGCATAACTAGCGGGGTTTACAATGAGCAGTTCTTC. This chain links TRBV11-2 with TRBJ2-1; the match to TRBD2 covers 10 bases. V lost 5 bases and J lost 4; bases outside the gene matches: 5. CDR1 and CDR2 (germline): SGHAT, FQNNGV. The CDR3 length is 15 residues. Looking up the rest from reference TRBV11-2 and TRBJ2-1 gives the full variable domain: EAGVAQSPRYKIIEKRQSVAFWCNPISGHATLYWYQQILGQGPKLLIQFQNNGVVDDSQLPKDRFSAERLKGVDSTLKIQPAKLEDSAVYLCASSITSGVYNEQFFGPGTRLTVL.

The chain employs TRBV5-6 and TRBJ2-3; D might be TRBD2 (6 bases). The CDR3 is made up of 12 amino acids. The V end was cut by 7 bases, the J end by 4 bases, with 10 bases between. Per the germline V gene, CDR1 is SGHDT and CDR2 is YYEEEE. The CDR3 region has the DNA TGTGCCAGCGGGGGACTGTCAGATACGCAGTATTTT. Translated: CASGGLSDTQYF.